The clone carrying this T cell receptor beta chain was counted a single time. Its specificity is unknown. This sample was taken from a study of T cells in localized non-small cell lung cancer. General observations from the study: Tumor samples were not multi-region, leaving intratumor heterogeneity unexcluded.

The table came from immunoSEQ multiplex PCR; TCRdb's copy has only in-frame clones and leaves some out. The data hold about 76,000 clones, with roughly 80% observed a single time. The V gene end was trimmed by 4 bases and the J gene end by 6 bases; junction bases not matched to a gene: 15. This CDR3 has 18 amino acids. CDR1 and CDR2 (germline): SNHLY, FYNNEI. The TCR comes from a female donor older than 55 with stage I lung adenocarcinoma. The J gene is TRBJ2-3, the V gene TRBV2; 11 bases map to TRBD2. The sequencing here drew on peripheral blood, taken before any cancer treatment. The CDR3 loop reads CASSVLVGLAAGADTQYF. The CDR3 region has the DNA TGTGCCAGCAGTGTATTAGTGGGACTAGCGGCCGGCGCTGATACGCAGTATTTT.